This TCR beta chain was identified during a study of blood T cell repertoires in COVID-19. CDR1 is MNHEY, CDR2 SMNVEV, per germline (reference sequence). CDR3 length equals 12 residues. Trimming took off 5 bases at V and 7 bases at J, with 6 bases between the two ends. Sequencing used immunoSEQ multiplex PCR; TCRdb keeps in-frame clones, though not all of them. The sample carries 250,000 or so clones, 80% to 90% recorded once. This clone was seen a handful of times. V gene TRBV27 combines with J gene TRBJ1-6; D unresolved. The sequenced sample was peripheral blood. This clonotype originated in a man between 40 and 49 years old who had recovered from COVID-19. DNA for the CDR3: TGTGCCAGCAGTCCCCAAAATTCACCCCTCCACTTT. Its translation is CASSPQNSPLHF.